The T cell receptor (beta chain) under discussion was sequenced for a study of human T cells and chemical hapten exposure. Looking at the study overall: Small pooled library volume differences chiefly drove per-sample TCR yield variation.

This clonotype was detected ten times or more. Germline CDR1 GTSNPN, CDR2 SVGIG (reference sequence). The CDR3 sequence is 13 residues long. V lost 6 bases, J lost 5 bases, and 17 bases lay in between. MiXCR, run by TCRdb on the RACE reads, gives a single entry per CDR3 protein. The sample gives 60,000 to 80,000 distinct CDR3 sequences, about 6.5% of which show up once; under 4.5% is in the top ten. Time point in this sample: healthy volunteer bleed at 6 weeks. Whole blood that had not been fractionated was the source of extracted total RNA. The sequenced sample consisted of whole blood. This TCR was recovered from a female donor in good health. Some clones in this sample may be carry-over from other donors' samples. The V and J genes are TRBV30 and TRBJ2-7; a possible D gene is TRBD2 (6 bases). This chain's CDR3 is CACTSAGKNEQYF. The CDR3, as DNA: TGTGCCTGCACCTCTGCGGGAAAGAACGAGCAGTACTTC.